This T cell receptor beta chain appears in the sequencing data of a study of T cells in Graves' hyperthyroidism and ophthalmopathy. Findings and caveats of the study: Blood samples included most of the expanded thyroid clonotypes exceeding 0.001. The model foresaw ophthalmopathy a median approximately 6.3 months prior to onset. From stable hyperthyroidism, ophthalmopathy was set apart by a 13 V-J model.

Together with thyroid ultrasound, orbital computed tomography, serum thyroxine and TRAb, clinical symptoms were used for diagnoses. TCR beta CDR3 regions were amplified from RNA. The study used the HTBI primer set for a first-round RT-PCR of the TCR CDR3. TCRdb ran MiXCR on the multiplex PCR reads and lists one entry per CDR3 protein. The repertoire holds hundreds of thousands of distinct CDR3 sequences, with roughly 45% as singletons. This clonotype was picked up a small number of times. The antigen is not known. At one end, the junction sequence differs from germline, possibly due to a read error. Germline V gene lookup returns CDR1 SEHNR and CDR2 FQNEAQ (reference sequence). There are 12 residues in the CDR3.

The V gene is TRBV7-9, the J gene TRBJ1-1; possibly TRBD1 for D (6 bases). The sequence was collected from an adult man with Graves' disease, either hyperthyroidism or ophthalmopathy (not recorded which). Sequenced input: peripheral blood or thyroid tissue (not recorded which). CDR3 nucleotides: TGTGCCAGCACCTGGGGGGACACTGAAGCTCTCTTT. It translates to CASTWGDTEALF. Based on the CDR3 plus reference TRBV7-9 and TRBJ1-1, the full variable domain is DTGVSQNPRHKITKRGQNVTFRCDPISEHNRLYWYRQTLGQGPEFLTYFQNEAQLEKSRLLSDRFSAERPKGSFSTLEIQRTEQGDSAMYLCASTWGDTEALFGQGTRLTVV.